These T cell receptor beta chains were read from a single sample in a study of blood T cell repertoires in COVID-19. Sequencing was performed with immunoSEQ multiplex PCR; in TCRdb, only in-frame clones are kept and a portion is missing. The data contain about 260,000 clones, about 83% of them singletons. The sequenced sample was PBMCs or T cells enriched from blood (not recorded which). All receptors come from a woman between 45 and 60 years old who had recovered from COVID-19. CDR3s include the opening cysteine and the closing phenylalanine or tryptophan. The D gene is left open where the match is weak. Rows may omit the clone size; those that give it use once, few, many or a size class.

>TRBV10-3|NA|NA|TRBJ1-5
CAISESKGLQPQHF
TGTGCCATCAGTGAGAGTAAGGGGCTTCAGCCCCAGCATTTT
>TRBV4-3|TRBD1|NA|TRBJ2-7
CASSQVGQGAVNEQYF
TGCGCCAGCAGCCAAGTAGGGCAGGGGGCGGTGAACGAGCAGTACTTC
>TRBV4-1|TRBD1|NA|TRBJ1-5
CASSRDRDQPQHF
TGCGCCAGCAGCAGGGACAGGGATCAGCCCCAGCATTTT
>TRBV7-3|NA|NA|TRBJ2-3
CASSLTPRADTQYF
TGTGCCAGCAGCTTAACCCCCAGGGCGGATACGCAGTATTTT
>TRBV28|NA|NA|TRBJ2-7
CASSFFGVSYEQYF
TGTGCCAGCAGTTTTTTCGGGGTTTCCTACGAGCAGTACTTC
>TRBV7-9|TRBD2|NA|TRBJ2-7
CASSLVPSGTYEQYF
TGTGCCAGCAGCTTAGTTCCTAGCGGTACCTACGAGCAGTACTTC
>TRBV5-8|NA|once|TRBJ1-1
CASPEAGLPEKAFF
TGTGCCAGCCCTGAAGCAGGCTTACCCGAGAAAGCTTTCTTT
>TRBV4-3|TRBD1|NA|TRBJ1-2
CASSRRDRESEGYTF
TGCGCCAGCAGCCGTAGGGACAGGGAATCAGAAGGCTACACCTTC
>TRBV4-3|NA|few|TRBJ1-2
CASSQVVHSGYTF
TGCGCCAGCAGCCAAGTGGTCCATAGTGGCTACACCTTC
>TRBV18|NA|NA|TRBJ1-2
CASSPRGDVYGYTF
TGTGCCAGCTCACCTCGGGGGGACGTCTATGGCTACACCTTC
>TRBV10-2|NA|NA|TRBJ1-3
CASSELAGESGNTIYF
TGCGCCAGCAGTGAACTTGCAGGGGAATCTGGAAACACCATATATTTT
>TRBV19|NA|NA|TRBJ1-1
CASSDPRAFRGSTEAFF
TGTGCCAGTAGTGACCCCCGGGCCTTCCGAGGGAGCACTGAAGCTTTCTTT
>TRBV4-1|NA|once|TRBJ1-2
CASSHDFAANYGYTF
TGCGCCAGCAGCCACGACTTCGCAGCTAACTATGGCTACACCTTC
>TRBV9|TRBD2|NA|TRBJ2-3
CASSPGLAQADTQYF
TGTGCCAGCAGCCCCGGACTAGCGCAGGCAGATACGCAGTATTTT
>TRBV15|TRBD1|NA|TRBJ2-5
CATSRGQGRRTGEGETQYF
TGTGCCACCAGCAGGGGACAGGGAAGGAGAACGGGAGAGGGCGAGACCCAGTACTTC
>TRBV28|TRBD1|NA|TRBJ2-1
CASRAPGQNYNEQFF
TGTGCCAGCAGGGCTCCGGGACAGAACTACAATGAGCAGTTCTTC
>TRBV18|TRBD1|NA|TRBJ2-5
CASSPSRGQIKETQYF
TGTGCCAGCTCACCTTCACGGGGACAGATAAAAGAGACCCAGTACTTC
>TRBV10-2|TRBD1|NA|TRBJ1-3
CASSESRRGSGNTIYF
TGCGCCAGCAGTGAGTCCCGCAGGGGGTCTGGAAACACCATATATTTT
>TRBV28|TRBD1|NA|TRBJ1-1
CASSPPRGTGITEAFF
TGTGCCAGCAGTCCGCCCCGCGGGACAGGGATCACTGAAGCTTTCTTT
>TRBV2|TRBD1|NA|TRBJ1-5
CASSSDRGGNQPQHF
TGTGCCAGCAGCTCGGACAGGGGAGGCAATCAGCCCCAGCATTTT
>TRBV5-1|TRBD2|NA|TRBJ2-3
CASSSRLAGEPDTQYF
TGCGCCAGCAGCTCCCGCCTAGCGGGGGAACCAGATACGCAGTATTTT
>TRBV6-5|NA|NA|TRBJ1-3
CASRVTEGSGNTIYF
TGTGCCAGCAGGGTCACAGAGGGCTCTGGAAACACCATATATTTT
>TRBV3-1/TRBV3-2|NA|NA|TRBJ1-1
CASSQQMNTEAFF
TGTGCCAGCAGCCAGCAGATGAACACTGAAGCTTTCTTT
>TRBV7-9|NA|NA|TRBJ1-2
CASSLLPGGLDGYTF
TGTGCCAGCAGCTTATTGCCCGGAGGGCTAGATGGCTACACCTTC
>TRBV5-1|NA|NA|TRBJ2-5
CASSRLGQGGETQYF
TGCGCCAGCAGCAGACTCGGACAGGGAGGGGAGACCCAGTACTTC
>TRBV19|NA|NA|TRBJ2-7
CASSRQSSNTYEQYF
TGTGCCAGTAGCCGACAGTCCTCGAATACCTACGAGCAGTACTTC
>TRBV5-4|TRBD2|NA|TRBJ2-7
CASSLQGKRGYEQYF
TGTGCCAGCAGCTTGCAAGGGAAGCGGGGCTACGAGCAGTACTTC
>TRBV18|TRBD2|once|TRBJ2-3
CASSRLAESDTQYF
TGTGCCAGCTCACGACTAGCGGAATCAGATACGCAGTATTTT
>TRBV15|NA|NA|TRBJ1-2
CATSRDRAKGNYGYTF
TGTGCCACCAGCAGAGATCGAGCGAAGGGGAACTATGGCTACACCTTC
>TRBV5-6|NA|NA|TRBJ1-5
CASRRITGTRNQPQHF
TGTGCCAGCAGACGAATTACAGGGACCCGCAATCAGCCCCAGCATTTT
>TRBV30|NA|once|TRBJ1-5
CAWSSGGYQPQHF
TGTGCCTGGAGTAGCGGGGGGTATCAGCCCCAGCATTTT
>TRBV28|TRBD1|NA|TRBJ1-6
CASSGQEVGTNSPLHF
TGTGCCAGCAGTGGACAGGAGGTTGGTACGAATTCACCCCTCCACTTT
>TRBV10-1|NA|once|TRBJ2-1
CASSKLDYNEQFF
TGCGCCAGCAGTAAACTTGACTACAATGAGCAGTTCTTC
>TRBV6-5|TRBD2|NA|TRBJ2-1
CASRERDGSYNEQFF
TGTGCCAGCAGAGAGCGGGACGGAAGTTACAATGAGCAGTTCTTC
>TRBV7-2|TRBD2|NA|TRBJ2-5
CASSFGTSGGLQETQYF
TGTGCCAGCAGCTTTGGGACTAGCGGGGGCCTACAAGAGACCCAGTACTTC
>TRBV28|NA|NA|TRBJ1-2
CASSLNYGYTF
TGTGCCAGCAGCCTTAACTATGGCTACACCTTC
>TRBV29-1|TRBD2|NA|TRBJ2-7
CSVEYFLAGGAYEQYF
TGCAGCGTTGAATACTTTCTCGCGGGGGGGGCCTACGAGCAGTACTTC
>TRBV20-1|NA|NA|TRBJ1-4
CSASPAGLMGEKLFF
TGCAGTGCTAGTCCGGCGGGATTAATGGGGGAAAAACTGTTTTTT
>TRBV10-3|TRBD1|NA|TRBJ2-5
CAISDTGAAGETQYF
TGTGCCATCAGTGACACAGGGGCCGCCGGGGAGACCCAGTACTTC
>TRBV7-6|NA|NA|TRBJ2-3
CASSLTSYYLSSTDTQYF
TGTGCCAGCAGCTTGACTAGTTATTATCTTTCTAGCACAGATACGCAGTATTTT
>TRBV27|TRBD1|NA|TRBJ2-1
CASSLFPGGGNNEQFF
TGTGCCAGCAGTTTGTTTCCAGGGGGCGGGAACAATGAGCAGTTCTTC
>TRBV5-1|NA|NA|TRBJ1-4
CASGAGEKLFF
TGCGCCAGCGGGGCCGGGGAAAAACTGTTTTTT